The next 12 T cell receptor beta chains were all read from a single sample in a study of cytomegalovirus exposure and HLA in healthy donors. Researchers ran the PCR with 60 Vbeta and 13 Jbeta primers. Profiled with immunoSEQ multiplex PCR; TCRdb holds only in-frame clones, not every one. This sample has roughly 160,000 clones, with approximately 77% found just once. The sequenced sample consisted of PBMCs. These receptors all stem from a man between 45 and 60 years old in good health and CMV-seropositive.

The CDR3 region has the DNA TGTGCCAGCAGTGACCCCTCGACTAGCAGGGGCGGAGAGACCCAGTACTTC. Amino acid sequence: CASSDPSTSRGGETQYF. The chain employs TRBV6-1 and TRBJ2-5; weak D call: TRBD2 (7 bases). Germline CDR1 MNHNS, CDR2 SASEGT. Trimming took off 3 bases at V and 4 bases at J, with 21 bases between the two ends. The CDR3 covers 17 residues.

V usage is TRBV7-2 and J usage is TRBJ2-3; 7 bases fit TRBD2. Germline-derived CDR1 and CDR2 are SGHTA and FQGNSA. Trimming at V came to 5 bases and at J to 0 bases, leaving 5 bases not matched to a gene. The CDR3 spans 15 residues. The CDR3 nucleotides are TGTGCCAGCAGCGGAATACTAGCGAGCACAGATACGCAGTATTTT. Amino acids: CASSGILASTDTQYF.

Here the CDR3 reads CASSSPSGTGNTDTQYF. The CDR3 bases are TGTGCCAGCAGTTCACCCTCCGGGACAGGGAACACAGATACGCAGTATTTT. J is TRBJ2-3 and V is TRBV27; 9 nucleotides agree with TRBD1. The J segment lost 2 bases and the V segment lost 4 bases, leaving 10 bases of the junction unmatched. CDR1 MNHEY and CDR2 SMNVEV come from the germline V gene (reference sequence). The CDR3 length is 17 residues.

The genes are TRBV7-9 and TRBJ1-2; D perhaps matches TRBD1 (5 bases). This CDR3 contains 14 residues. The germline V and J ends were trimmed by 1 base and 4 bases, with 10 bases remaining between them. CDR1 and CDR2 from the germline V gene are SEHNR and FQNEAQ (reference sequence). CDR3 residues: CASSLGVRVYGYTF. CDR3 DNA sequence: TGTGCCAGCAGCTTAGGGGTCAGGGTCTATGGCTACACCTTC. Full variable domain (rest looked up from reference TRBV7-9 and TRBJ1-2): DTGVSQNPRHKITKRGQNVTFRCDPISEHNRLYWYRQTLGQGPEFLTYFQNEAQLEKSRLLSDRFSAERPKGSFSTLEIQRTEQGDSAMYLCASSLGVRVYGYTFGSGTRLTVV.

The CDR3 region has the DNA TGTGCCAGCAGCTTAGCAACCGGGAGAAAACTGTTTTTT. It specifies CASSLATGRKLFF. V is TRBV7-2 and J is TRBJ1-4; D is uncertain. V gave up 0 bases and J gave up 10 bases, with 9 bases separating them. Germline V gives CDR1 SGHTA, CDR2 FQGNSA. The CDR3 loop spans 13 amino acids.

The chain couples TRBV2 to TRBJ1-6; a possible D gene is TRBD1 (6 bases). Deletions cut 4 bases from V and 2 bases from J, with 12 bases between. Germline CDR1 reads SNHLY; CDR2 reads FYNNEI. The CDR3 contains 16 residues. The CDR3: CASSGRGGPYNSPLHF. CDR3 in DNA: TGTGCCAGCAGTGGACGCGGGGGCCCCTATAATTCACCCCTCCACTTT.

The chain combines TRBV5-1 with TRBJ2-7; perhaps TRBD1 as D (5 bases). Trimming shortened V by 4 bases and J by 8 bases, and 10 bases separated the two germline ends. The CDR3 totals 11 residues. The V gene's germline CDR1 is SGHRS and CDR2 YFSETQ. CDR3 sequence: CASSTDNQQYF. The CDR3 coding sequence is TGCGCCAGCAGCACGGACAACCAGCAGTACTTC.

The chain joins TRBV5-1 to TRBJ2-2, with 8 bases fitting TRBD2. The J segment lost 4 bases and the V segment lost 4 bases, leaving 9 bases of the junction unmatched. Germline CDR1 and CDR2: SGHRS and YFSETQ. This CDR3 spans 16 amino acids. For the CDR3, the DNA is TGCGCCAGCAGCCATCACGGGGGGGCCTCCACCGGGGAGCTGTTTTTT. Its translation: CASSHHGGASTGELFF.

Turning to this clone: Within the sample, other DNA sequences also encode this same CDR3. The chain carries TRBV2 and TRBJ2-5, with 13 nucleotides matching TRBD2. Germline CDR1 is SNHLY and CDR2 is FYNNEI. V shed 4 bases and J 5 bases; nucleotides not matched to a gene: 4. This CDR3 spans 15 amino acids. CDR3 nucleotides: TGTGCCAGCAGTGTGGGACTAGCGGGACGGGAGACCCAGTACTTC. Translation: CASSVGLAGRETQYF.

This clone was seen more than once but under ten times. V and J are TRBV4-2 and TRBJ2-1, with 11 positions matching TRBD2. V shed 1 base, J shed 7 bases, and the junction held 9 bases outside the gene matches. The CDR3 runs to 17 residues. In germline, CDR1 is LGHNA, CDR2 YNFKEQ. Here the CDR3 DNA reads TGTGCCAGCAGCCAAGGGGTAGCGGGGGGGCCAGGGAATGAGCAGTTCTTC. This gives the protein CASSQGVAGGPGNEQFF.

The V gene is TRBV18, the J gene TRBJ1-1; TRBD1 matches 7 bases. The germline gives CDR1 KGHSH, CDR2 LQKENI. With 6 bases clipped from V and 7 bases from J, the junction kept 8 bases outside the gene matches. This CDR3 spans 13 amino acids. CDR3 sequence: CASSRDRDDEAFF. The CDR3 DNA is TGTGCCAGCTCGCGCGACAGGGACGATGAAGCTTTCTTT.

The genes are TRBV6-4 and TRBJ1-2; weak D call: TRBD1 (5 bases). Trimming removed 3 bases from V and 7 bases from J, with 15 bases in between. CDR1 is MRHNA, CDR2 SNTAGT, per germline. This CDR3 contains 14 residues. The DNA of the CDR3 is TGTGCCAGCAGTGAAGTTATAGGGGCGTCTGGCTACACCTTC. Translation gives CASSEVIGASGYTF.